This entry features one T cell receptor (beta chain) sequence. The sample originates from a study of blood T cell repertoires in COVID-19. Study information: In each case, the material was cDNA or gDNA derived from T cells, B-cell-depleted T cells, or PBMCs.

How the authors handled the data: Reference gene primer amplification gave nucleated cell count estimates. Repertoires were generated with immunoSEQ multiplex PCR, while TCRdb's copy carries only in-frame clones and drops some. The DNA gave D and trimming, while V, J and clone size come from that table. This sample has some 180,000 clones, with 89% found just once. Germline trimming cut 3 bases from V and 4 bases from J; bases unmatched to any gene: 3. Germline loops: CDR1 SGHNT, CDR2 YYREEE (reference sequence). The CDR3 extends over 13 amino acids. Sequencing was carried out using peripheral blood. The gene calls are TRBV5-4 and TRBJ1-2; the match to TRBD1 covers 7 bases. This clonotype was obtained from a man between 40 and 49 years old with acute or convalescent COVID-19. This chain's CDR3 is CASSSDRAYGYTF. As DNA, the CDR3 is TGTGCCAGCAGCTCCGACAGGGCCTATGGCTACACCTTC.